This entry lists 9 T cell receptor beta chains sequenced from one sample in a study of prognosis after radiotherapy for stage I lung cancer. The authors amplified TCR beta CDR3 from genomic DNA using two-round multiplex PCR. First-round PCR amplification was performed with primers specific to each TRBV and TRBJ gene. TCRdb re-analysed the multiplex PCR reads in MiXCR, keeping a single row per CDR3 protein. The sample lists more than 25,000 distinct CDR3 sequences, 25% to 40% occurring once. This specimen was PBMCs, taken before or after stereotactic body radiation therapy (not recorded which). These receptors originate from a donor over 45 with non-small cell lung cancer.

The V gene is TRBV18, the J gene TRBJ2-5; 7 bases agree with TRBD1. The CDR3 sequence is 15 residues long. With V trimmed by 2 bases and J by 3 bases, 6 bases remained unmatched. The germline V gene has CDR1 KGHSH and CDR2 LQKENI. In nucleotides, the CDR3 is TGTGCCAGCTCACCAGAGGACAGGCGTAAAGAGACCCAGTACTTC. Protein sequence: CASSPEDRRKETQYF.

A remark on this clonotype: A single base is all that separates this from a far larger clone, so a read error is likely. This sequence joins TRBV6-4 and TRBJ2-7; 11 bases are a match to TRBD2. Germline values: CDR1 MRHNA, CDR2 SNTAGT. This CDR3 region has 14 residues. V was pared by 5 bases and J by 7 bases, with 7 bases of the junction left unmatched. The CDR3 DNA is TGTGCCAGCAGTTACCTGACTAGCGGGAAGGAGCAGTACTTC. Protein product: CASSYLTSGKEQYF.

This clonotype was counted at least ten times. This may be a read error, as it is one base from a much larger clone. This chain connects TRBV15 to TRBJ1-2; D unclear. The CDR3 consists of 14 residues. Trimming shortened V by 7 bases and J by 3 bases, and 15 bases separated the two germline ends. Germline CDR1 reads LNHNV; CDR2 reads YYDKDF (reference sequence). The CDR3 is CATTPSVIDYGYTF. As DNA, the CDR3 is TGTGCCACCACCCCGTCTGTGATCGACTATGGCTACACCTTC.

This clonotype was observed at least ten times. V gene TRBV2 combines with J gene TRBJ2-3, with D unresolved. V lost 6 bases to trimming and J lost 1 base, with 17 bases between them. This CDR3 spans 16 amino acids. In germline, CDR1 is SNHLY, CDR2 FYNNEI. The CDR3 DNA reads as TGTGCCAGCAGCCAAATGGTGGCGGCAGGCACAGATACGCAGTATTTT. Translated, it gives CASSQMVAAGTDTQYF.

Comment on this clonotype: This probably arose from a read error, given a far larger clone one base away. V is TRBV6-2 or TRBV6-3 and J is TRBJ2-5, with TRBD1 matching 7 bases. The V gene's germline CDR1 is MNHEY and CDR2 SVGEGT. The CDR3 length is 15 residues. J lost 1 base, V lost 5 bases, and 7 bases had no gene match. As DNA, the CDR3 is TGTGCCAGCAGTACTCCGGGACAGTTCCAAGAGACCCAGTACTTC. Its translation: CASSTPGQFQETQYF.

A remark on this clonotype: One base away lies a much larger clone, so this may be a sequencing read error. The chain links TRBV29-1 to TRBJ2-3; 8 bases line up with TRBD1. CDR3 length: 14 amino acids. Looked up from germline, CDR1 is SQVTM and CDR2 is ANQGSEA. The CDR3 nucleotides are TGCATCTCTCAGGGACAGGTTGGGGCAGATACGCAGTATTTT. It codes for CISQGQVGADTQYF.

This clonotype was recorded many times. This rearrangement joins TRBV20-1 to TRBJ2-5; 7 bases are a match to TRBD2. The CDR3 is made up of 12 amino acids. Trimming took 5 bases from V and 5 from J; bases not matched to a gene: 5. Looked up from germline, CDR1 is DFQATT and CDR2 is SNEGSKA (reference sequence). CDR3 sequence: CSAVDGGETQYF. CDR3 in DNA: TGCAGTGCTGTCGACGGGGGGGAGACCCAGTACTTC.

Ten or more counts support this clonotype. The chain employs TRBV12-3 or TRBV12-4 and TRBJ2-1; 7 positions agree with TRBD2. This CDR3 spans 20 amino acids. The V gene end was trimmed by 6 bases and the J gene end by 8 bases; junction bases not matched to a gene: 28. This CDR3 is CASRPLGGSSPVVPVDEQFF. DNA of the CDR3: TGTGCCAGCAGGCCCCTTGGCGGGAGCTCTCCAGTTGTACCGGTGGATGAGCAGTTCTTC.

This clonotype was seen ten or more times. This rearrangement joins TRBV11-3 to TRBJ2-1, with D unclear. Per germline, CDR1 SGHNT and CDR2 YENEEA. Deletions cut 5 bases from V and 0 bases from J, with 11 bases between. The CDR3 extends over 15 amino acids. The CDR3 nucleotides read TGTGCCAGCAGCCGCGACCCGAGCTCCTACAATGAGCAGTTCTTC. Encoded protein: CASSRDPSSYNEQFF.